The entry that follows covers one T cell receptor (beta chain) sequence. Its cognate antigen is unknown. This entry belongs to a study of shared clonotypes between healthy human individuals. Study outcomes and limitations: Relative to their counterparts shared across all four donors, non-shared clonotypes exhibited diminished generation probabilities.

The method was immunoSEQ multiplex PCR; TCRdb's version includes in-frame clones alone and lacks a portion of them. The sample records about 2.4 million clones, over 85% being singletons. Unmatched junction bases numbered 3, after V lost 4 bases and J lost 2 bases. This CDR3 contains 13 residues. The germline V gene has CDR1 SQVTM and CDR2 ANQGSEA. Every one of the donors was a Caucasian adult that lived in Nashville, Tennessee. Partitioning of CD4+ cells yielded a CD45RA+ naive subset and a CD45RA-negative memory subset. The origin of this receptor is a man between 18 and 35 years old in good health. Some clones in this sample may be carry-over from other donors' samples. Sequencing was done on a sample of naive CD4+ T cells from PBMCs. The subset was: CD45RA+ positively selected. The chain combines TRBV29-1 with TRBJ2-5; 8 bases are shared with TRBD1. The CDR3 bases are TGCAGCGTTGTTCAGGGGGCACAAGAGACCCAGTACTTC. This encodes CSVVQGAQETQYF.